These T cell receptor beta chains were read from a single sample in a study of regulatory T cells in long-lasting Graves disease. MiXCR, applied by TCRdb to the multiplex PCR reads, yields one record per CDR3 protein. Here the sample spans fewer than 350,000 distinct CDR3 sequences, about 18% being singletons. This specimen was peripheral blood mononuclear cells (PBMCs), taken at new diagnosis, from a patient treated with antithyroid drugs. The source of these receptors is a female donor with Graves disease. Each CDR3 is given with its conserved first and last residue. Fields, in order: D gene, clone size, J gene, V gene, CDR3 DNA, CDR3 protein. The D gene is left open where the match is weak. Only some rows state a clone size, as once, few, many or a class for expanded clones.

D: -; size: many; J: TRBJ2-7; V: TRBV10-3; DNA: TGTGCCATCAGTGGGTCAGACCACTACGAGCAGTACTTC; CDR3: CAISGSDHYEQYF
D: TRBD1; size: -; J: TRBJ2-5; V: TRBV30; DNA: TGTGCCTGGAGTGTAGGGACAGGGGGCATTTACAATGAGCAGTACTTC; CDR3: CAWSVGTGGIYNEQYF
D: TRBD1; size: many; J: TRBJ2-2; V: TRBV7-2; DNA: TGTGCCAGCAGCTTAGAACAGGGGTTCAACACCGGGGAGCTGTTTTTT; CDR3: CASSLEQGFNTGELFF
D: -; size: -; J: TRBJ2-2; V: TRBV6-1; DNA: TGTGCCAGCAGCCCGCCCCGGGGGCCTACCACCGGGGAGCTGTTTTTT; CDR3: CASSPPRGPTTGELFF
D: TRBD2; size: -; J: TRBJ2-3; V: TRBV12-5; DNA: TGTGCTAGTGGTTTGGCCGGGACTAGCGGGACTTATACGCAGTATTTT; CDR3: CASGLAGTSGTYTQYF
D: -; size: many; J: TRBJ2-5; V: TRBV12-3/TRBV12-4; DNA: TGTGCCAGCAGTTTTTACAGGGTCCAAGAGACCCAGTACTTC; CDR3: CASSFYRVQETQYF
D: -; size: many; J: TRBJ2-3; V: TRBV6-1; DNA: TGTGCCAGCAGCCTAGGGGCGGGACTGGCAGATACGCAGTATTTT; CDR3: CASSLGAGLADTQYF
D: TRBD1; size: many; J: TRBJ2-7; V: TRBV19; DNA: TGTGCCAGTAGCCACTCAGGGGGCAGGGAGCAGTACTTC; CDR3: CASSHSGGREQYF
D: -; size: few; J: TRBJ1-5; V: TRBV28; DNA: TGTGCCAGCAGTTTTCCCACGAAGCCTCGCCGGGGCAGGGTGGGATGGCCCCAGCATTTT; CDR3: CASSFPTKPRRGRVGWPQHF
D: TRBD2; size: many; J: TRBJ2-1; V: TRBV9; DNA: TGTGCCAGCAGCAGCCCGGGACTAGCGCTCGGTGAGCAGTTCTTC; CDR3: CASSSPGLALGEQFF
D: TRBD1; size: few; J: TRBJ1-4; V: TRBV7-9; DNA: TGTGCCAGCAGCTCCGGGACAGGAACTAATGAAAAACTGTTTTTT; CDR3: CASSSGTGTNEKLFF
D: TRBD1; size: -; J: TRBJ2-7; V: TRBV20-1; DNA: TGCAGTGCTAGAAATTTCAGGGACAGGGGCTACGAGCAGTACTTC; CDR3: CSARNFRDRGYEQYF
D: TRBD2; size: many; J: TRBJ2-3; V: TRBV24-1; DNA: TGTGCCACCAGTGATTCTCTTAAGACAAGACTAGCGGCACAAAGAGATACGCAGTATTTT; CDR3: CATSDSLKTRLAAQRDTQYF
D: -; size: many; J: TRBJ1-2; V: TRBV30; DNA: TGTGCCTGGACCTTCCCAGGGGCACTTAACTATGGCTACACCTTC; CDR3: CAWTFPGALNYGYTF
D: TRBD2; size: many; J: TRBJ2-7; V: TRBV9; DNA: TGTGCCAGCAGCGTAGAAGCGGGGGAGCAGTACTTC; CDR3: CASSVEAGEQYF
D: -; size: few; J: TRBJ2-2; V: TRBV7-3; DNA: TGTGCCAGCAGCCCAATCGGGAGTTCGGGCACCGGGGAGCTGTTTTTT; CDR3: CASSPIGSSGTGELFF
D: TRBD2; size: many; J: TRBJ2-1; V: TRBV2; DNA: TGTGCCAGCAGTGGGCTGGCGGGAGGTTCTTACAATGAGCAGTTCTTC; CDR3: CASSGLAGGSYNEQFF
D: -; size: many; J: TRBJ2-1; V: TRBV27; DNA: TGTGCCAGCAGTTTGGTGACCCCCCGGACACCATTTTCCAATGAGCAGTTCTTC; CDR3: CASSLVTPRTPFSNEQFF
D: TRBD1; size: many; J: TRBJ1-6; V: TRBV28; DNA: TGTGCCAGCAGGGATTTGACAGGGGGGGTGAGGTCACCCCTCCACTTT; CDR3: CASRDLTGGVRSPLHF
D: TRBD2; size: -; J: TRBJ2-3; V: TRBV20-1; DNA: TGCAGTGCTAGAGATCTCCGACTAGCGGGACGGGCCCCCACAGATACGCAGTATTTT; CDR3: CSARDLRLAGRAPTDTQYF
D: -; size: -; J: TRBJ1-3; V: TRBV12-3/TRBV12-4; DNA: TGTGCCAGCAGTTTCATGTACTCCTCTGGAAACACCATATATTTT; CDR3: CASSFMYSSGNTIYF
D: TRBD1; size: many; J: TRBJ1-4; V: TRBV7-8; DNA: TGTGCCAGCAGCTTTATTTCCGGGACAGCAAATGAAAAACTGTTTTTT; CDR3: CASSFISGTANEKLFF
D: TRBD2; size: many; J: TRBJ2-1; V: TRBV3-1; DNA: TGTGCCAGCAGCCAGGTTAGCGGGGCGCGGAATGAGCAGTTCTTC; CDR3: CASSQVSGARNEQFF
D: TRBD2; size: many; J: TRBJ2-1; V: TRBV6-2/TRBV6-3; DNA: TGTGCCAGCAGCCGTCGGACTAGCGTTGATGAGCAGTTCTTC; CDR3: CASSRRTSVDEQFF
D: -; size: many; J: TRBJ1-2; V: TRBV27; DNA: TGTGCCAGCAGTTTATCGGTAGGGGATGGCTACACCTTC; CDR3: CASSLSVGDGYTF
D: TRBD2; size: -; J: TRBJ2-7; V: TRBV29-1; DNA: TGCAGCGTTGTCGAGGCGGGAGGGCCACAGTACTTC; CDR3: CSVVEAGGPQYF
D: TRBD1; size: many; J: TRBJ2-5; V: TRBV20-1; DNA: TGCAGTGCTACCTCGGGATTAAGGGGGCCAGAGACCCAGTACTTC; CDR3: CSATSGLRGPETQYF
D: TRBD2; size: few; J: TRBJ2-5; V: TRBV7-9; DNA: TGTGCCAGCAGCTCGGGACTAGCGGAGGTCCAAGAGACCCAGTACTTC; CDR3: CASSSGLAEVQETQYF
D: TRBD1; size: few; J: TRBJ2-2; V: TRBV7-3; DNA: TGTGCCAGCAGCTTGGTCCGAGACAGGGCGAACACCGGGGAGCTGTTTTTT; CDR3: CASSLVRDRANTGELFF
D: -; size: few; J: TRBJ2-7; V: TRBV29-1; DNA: TGCAGCCCTTGGGACTGCATCTACGAGCAGTACTTC; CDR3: CSPWDCIYEQYF
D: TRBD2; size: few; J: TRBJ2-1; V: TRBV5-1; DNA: TGCGCCAGCAGCTTTGGACTAGCGACGAATGAGCAGTTCTTC; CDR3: CASSFGLATNEQFF
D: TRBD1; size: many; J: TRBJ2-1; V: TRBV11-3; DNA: TGTGCCAGCAGCCAAGACTACCGGGACAGCTCCTACAATGAGCAGTTCTTC; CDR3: CASSQDYRDSSYNEQFF
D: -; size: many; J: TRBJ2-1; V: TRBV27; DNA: TGTGCCAGCAGTCAGTATTACAATGAGCAGTTCTTC; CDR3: CASSQYYNEQFF
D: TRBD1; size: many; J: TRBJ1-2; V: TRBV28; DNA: TGTGCCAGCAGTTTAATGCGACAGGGAGGCTACACCTTC; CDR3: CASSLMRQGGYTF
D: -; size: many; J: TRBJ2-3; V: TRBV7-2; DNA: TGTGCCAGCAGCTTAGAGGCCCGAGCGGCGGATACGCAGTATTTT; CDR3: CASSLEARAADTQYF
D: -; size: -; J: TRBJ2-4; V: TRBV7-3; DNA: TGTGCCAGCAGCTTAACGGGGGAGGGCAGGGGAGGCATTCAGTACTTC; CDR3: CASSLTGEGRGGIQYF
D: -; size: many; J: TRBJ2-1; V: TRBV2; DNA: TGTGCCAGCAGTCCGGGACGGCAGACCTACAATGAGCAGTTCTTC; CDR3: CASSPGRQTYNEQFF
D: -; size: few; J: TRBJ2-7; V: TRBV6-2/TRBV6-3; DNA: TGTGCCAGCAGTTACTCGACCCCAGACAGGCACTACGAGCAGTACTTC; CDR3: CASSYSTPDRHYEQYF
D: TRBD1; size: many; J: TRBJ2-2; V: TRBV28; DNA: TGTGCCAGCAGATCTGACAGGGATCGGACCGGGGAGCTGTTTTTT; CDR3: CASRSDRDRTGELFF
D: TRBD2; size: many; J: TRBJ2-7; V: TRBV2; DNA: TGTGCCAGCAGTGCGTCCTTAGCGGGACTCTACGAGCAGTACTTC; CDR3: CASSASLAGLYEQYF
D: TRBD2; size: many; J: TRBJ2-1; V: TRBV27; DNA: TGTGCCAGCAGCTCGGGGGGATCGGAGAATGAGCAGTTCTTC; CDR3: CASSSGGSENEQFF
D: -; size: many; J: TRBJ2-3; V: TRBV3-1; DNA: TGTGCCAGCAGCCAAGAAGACCTTTGGAGGGGGGCAGATACGCAGTATTTT; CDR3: CASSQEDLWRGADTQYF
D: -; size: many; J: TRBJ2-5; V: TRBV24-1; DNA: TGTGCCACCAGTGATAACGACAGGCCTATCCCCCAGTACTTC; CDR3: CATSDNDRPIPQYF
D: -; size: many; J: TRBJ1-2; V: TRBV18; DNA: TGTGCCAGCTCACCTGCGCATGGCTACACCTTC; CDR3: CASSPAHGYTF
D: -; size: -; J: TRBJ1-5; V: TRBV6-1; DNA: TGTGCCAGCAGCCCACAGGATGGGGATAGCAATCAGCCCCAGCATTTT; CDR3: CASSPQDGDSNQPQHF
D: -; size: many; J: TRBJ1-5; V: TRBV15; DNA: TGTGCCACCAGCCAGGGGATTGTGTTTGGTTATAGCAATCAGCCCCAGCATTTT; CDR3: CATSQGIVFGYSNQPQHF
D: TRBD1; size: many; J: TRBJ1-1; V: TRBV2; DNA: TGTGCCAGCATTGAGGAGACAGGGTCTATGAACACTGAAGCTTTCTTT; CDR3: CASIEETGSMNTEAFF
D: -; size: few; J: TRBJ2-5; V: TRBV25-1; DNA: TGTGCCAGCAGGGACGCACTATTCCAGGACTTC; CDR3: CASRDALFQDF
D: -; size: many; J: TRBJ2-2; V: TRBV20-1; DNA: TGCAGTGCTAGAAGGCTAGCAGATAACACCGGGGAGCTGTTTTTT; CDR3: CSARRLADNTGELFF
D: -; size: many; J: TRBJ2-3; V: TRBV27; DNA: TGTGCCAGCAGCCGAAGGGGGTCGGGGGATACGCAGTATTTT; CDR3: CASSRRGSGDTQYF
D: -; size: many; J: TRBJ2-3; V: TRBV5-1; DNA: TGCGCCAGCAGTCCGGTAAGGGGCCGGGCTGCGGATACGCAGTATTTT; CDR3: CASSPVRGRAADTQYF
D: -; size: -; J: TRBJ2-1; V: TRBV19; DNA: TGTGCCAGTAGTATAGACACCCCGCTTTCGCTCTACAATGAGCAGTTCTTC; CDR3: CASSIDTPLSLYNEQFF
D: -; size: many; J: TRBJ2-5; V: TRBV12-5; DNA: TGTGCTAGTGGTTTGTTAACGCAGGGGGAGACCCAGTACTTC; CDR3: CASGLLTQGETQYF
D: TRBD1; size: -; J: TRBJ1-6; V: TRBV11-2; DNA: TGTGCCAGCAGCTCGCTCAGGGGGGGGGATTCACCCCTCCACTTT; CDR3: CASSSLRGGDSPLHF
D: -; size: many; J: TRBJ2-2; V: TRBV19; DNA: TGTGCCAGTAGTATCCCGCCCAACACCGGGGAGCTGTTTTTT; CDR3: CASSIPPNTGELFF
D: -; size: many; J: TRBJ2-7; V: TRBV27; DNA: TGTGCCAGCAGTCCCACCTGGGGCAGTCCTATAGTCCGAGTCCTATCCTCCTACGAGCAGTACTTC; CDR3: CASSPTWGSPIVRVLSSYEQYF
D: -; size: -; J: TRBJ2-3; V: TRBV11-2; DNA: TGTGCCAGCGGTCCCTACACAGATACGCAGTATTTT; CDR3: CASGPYTDTQYF